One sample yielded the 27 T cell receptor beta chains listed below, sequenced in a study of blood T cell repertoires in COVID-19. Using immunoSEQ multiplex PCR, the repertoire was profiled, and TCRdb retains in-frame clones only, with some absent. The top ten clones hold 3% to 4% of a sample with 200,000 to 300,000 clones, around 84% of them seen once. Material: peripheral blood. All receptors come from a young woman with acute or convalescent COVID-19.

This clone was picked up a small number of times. The CDR3 here is CASSRTGYEKLFF. The CDR3 DNA is TGTGCCAGCAGCCGAACAGGGTATGAAAAACTGTTTTTT. The chain recombines TRBV7-8 with TRBJ1-4; tentative D call: TRBD1 (6 bases). The CDR3 consists of 13 residues. The germline V and J ends were trimmed by 5 bases and 6 bases, with 10 bases remaining between them. Germline V gene sequence: CDR1 SGHVS, CDR2 FQNEAQ.

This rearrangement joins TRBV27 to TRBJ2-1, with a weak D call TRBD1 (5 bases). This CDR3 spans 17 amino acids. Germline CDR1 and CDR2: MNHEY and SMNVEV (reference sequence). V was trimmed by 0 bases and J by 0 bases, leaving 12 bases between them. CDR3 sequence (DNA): TGTGCCAGCAGTTTATCGCCGACAGAAAGCTCCTACAATGAGCAGTTCTTC. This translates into CASSLSPTESSYNEQFF.

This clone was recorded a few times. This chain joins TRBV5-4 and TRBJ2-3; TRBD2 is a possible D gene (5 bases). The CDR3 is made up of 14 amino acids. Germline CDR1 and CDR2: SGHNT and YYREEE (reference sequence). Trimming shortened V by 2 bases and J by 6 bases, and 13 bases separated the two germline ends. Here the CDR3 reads CASSLGRTVDTQYF. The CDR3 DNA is TGTGCCAGCAGCTTAGGGAGAACTGTGGATACGCAGTATTTT.

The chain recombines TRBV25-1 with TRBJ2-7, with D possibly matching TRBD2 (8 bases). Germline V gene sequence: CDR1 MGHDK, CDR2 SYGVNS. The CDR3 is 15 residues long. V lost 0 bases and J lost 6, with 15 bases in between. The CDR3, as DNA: TGTGCCAGCAGTGAATACGGGAGGGGGCTCGGCGAGCAGTACTTC. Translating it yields CASSEYGRGLGEQYF.

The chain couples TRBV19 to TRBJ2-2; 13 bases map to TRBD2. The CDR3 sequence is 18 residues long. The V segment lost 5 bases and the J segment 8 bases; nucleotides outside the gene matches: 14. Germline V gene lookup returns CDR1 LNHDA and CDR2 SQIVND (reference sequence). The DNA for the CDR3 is TGTGCCAGTAGTCCCCCCCCGACTAGCGGGAGGTTTTGGGGGGAGCTGTTTTTT. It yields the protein CASSPPPTSGRFWGELFF.

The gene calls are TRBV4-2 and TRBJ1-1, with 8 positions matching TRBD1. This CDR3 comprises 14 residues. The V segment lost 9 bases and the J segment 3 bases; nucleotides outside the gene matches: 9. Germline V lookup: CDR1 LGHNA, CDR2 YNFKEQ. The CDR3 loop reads CASLPQGEYTEAFF. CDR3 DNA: TGTGCCAGTCTTCCACAGGGGGAATACACTGAAGCTTTCTTT.

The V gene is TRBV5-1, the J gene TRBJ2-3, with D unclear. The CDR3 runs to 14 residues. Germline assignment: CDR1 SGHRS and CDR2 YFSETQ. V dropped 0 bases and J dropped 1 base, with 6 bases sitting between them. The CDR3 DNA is TGCGCCAGCAGCTTGGACCCAGGCACAGATACGCAGTATTTT. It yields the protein CASSLDPGTDTQYF.

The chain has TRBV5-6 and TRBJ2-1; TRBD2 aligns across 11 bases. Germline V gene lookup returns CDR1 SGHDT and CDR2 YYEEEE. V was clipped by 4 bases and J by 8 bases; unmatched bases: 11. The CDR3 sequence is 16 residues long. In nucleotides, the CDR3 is TGTGCCAGCAGCACTTTAGCGGGAGGGCCTTTCGATGAGCAGTTCTTC. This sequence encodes CASSTLAGGPFDEQFF.

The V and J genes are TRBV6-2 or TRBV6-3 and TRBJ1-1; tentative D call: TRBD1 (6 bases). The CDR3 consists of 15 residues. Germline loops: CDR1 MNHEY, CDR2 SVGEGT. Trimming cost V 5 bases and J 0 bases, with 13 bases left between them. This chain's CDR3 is CASSDLGQMNTEAFF. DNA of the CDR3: TGTGCCAGCAGTGACCTAGGACAGATGAACACTGAAGCTTTCTTT.

DNA for the CDR3: TGTGCCAGCAGTCCCGGACTTGCGGGGGATTCCTACAATGAGCAGTTCTTC. Its translation is CASSPGLAGDSYNEQFF. This chain connects TRBV27 to TRBJ2-1; TRBD2 matches at 7 bases. V dropped 5 bases and J dropped 1; count of bases not matched to a gene: 11. In germline, CDR1 is MNHEY, CDR2 SMNVEV (reference sequence). This CDR3 region has 17 residues.

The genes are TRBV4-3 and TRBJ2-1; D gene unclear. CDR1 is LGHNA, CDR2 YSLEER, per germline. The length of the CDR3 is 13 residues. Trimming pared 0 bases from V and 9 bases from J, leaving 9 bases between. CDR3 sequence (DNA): TGCGCCAGCAGCCAAGATCAGACGGGTGAGCAGTTCTTC. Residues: CASSQDQTGEQFF.

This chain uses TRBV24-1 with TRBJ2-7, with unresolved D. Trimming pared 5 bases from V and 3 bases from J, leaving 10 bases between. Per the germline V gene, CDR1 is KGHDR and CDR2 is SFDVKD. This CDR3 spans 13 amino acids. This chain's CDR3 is CATSGPPGYEQYF. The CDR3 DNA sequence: TGTGCCACCAGTGGGCCGCCAGGCTACGAGCAGTACTTC.

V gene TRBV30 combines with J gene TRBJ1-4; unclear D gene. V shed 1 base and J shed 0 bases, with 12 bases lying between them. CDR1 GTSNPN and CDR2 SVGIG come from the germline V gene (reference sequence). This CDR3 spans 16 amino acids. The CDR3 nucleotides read TGTGCCTGGAGTGGACGAGGCACTGCAACTAATGAAAAACTGTTTTTT. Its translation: CAWSGRGTATNEKLFF.

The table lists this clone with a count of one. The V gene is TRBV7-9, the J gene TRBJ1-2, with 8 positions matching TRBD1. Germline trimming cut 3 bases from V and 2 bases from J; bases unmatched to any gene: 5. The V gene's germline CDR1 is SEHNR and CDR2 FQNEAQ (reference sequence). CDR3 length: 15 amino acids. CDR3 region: CASSLQGAKNYGYTF. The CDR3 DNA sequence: TGTGCCAGCAGCTTGCAGGGGGCAAAAAACTATGGCTACACCTTC. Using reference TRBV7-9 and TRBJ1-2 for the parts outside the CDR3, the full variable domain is DTGVSQNPRHKITKRGQNVTFRCDPISEHNRLYWYRQTLGQGPEFLTYFQNEAQLEKSRLLSDRFSAERPKGSFSTLEIQRTEQGDSAMYLCASSLQGAKNYGYTFGSGTRLTVV.

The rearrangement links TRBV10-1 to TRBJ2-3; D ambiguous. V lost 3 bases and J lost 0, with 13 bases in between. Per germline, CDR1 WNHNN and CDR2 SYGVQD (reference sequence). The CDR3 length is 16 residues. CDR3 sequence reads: CASSDSRFVSTDTQYF. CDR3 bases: TGCGCCAGCAGTGACTCGCGTTTCGTCAGCACAGATACGCAGTATTTT.

The CDR3 reads CATSRAPNEKLFF. Here the CDR3 DNA reads TGTGCCACCAGCAGAGCTCCTAATGAAAAACTGTTTTTT. The genes are TRBV15 and TRBJ1-4; no clear D gene. V dropped 1 base and J dropped 3 bases, with 3 bases sitting between them. Germline lookup yields CDR1 LNHNV and CDR2 YYDKDF (reference sequence). The CDR3 length is 13 residues.

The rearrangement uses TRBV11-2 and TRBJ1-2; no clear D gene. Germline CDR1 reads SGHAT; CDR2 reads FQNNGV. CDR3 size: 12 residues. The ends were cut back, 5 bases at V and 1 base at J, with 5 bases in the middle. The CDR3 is CASSQNNYGYTF. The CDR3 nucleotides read TGTGCCAGCAGCCAAAATAACTATGGCTACACCTTC.

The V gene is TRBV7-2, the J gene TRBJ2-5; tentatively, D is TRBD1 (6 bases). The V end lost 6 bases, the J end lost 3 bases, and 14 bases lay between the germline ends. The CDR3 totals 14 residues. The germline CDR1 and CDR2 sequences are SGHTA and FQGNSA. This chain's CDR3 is CASRRGSREETQYF. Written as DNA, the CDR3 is TGTGCCAGCAGAAGGGGGAGTAGGGAAGAGACCCAGTACTTC.

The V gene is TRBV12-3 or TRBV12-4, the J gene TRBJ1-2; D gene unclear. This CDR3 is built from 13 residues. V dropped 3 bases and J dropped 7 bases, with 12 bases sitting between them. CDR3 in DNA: TGTGCCAGCAGTTTCGACCCACCGGGTGGCTACACCTTC. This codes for CASSFDPPGGYTF.

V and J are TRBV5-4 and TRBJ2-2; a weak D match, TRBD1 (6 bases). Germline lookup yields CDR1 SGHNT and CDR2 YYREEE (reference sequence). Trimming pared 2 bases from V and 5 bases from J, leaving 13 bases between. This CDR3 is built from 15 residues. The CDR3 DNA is TGTGCCAGCAGCTTAGGGGGTCTTCTTACCGGGGAGCTGTTTTTT. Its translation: CASSLGGLLTGELFF.

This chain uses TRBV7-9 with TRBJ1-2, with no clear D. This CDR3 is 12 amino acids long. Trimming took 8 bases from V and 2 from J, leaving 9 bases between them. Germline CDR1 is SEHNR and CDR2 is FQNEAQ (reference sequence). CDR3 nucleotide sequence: TGTGCCAGCGCCGGGAGAAACTATGGCTACACCTTC. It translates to CASAGRNYGYTF. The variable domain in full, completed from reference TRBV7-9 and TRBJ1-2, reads DTGVSQNPRHKITKRGQNVTFRCDPISEHNRLYWYRQTLGQGPEFLTYFQNEAQLEKSRLLSDRFSAERPKGSFSTLEIQRTEQGDSAMYLCASAGRNYGYTFGSGTRLTVV.

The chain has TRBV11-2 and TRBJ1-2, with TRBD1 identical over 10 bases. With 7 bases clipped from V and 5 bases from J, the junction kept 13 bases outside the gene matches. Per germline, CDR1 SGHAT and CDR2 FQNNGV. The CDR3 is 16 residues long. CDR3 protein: CASTRTGGSISYGYTF. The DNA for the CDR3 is TGTGCCAGCACACGGACAGGGGGGTCTATCAGTTATGGCTACACCTTC.

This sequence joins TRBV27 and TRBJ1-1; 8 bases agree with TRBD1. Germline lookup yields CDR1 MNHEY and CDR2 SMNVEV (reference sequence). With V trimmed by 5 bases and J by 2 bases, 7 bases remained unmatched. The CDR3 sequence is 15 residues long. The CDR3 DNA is TGTGCCAGCAGTCTCAGGACAGGGTCCAACACTGAAGCTTTCTTT. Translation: CASSLRTGSNTEAFF.

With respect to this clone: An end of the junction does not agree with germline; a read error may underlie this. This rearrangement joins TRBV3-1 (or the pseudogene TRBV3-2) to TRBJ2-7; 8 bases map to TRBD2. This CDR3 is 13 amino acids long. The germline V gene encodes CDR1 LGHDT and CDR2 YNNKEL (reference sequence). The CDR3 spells CASSQDRGGGSSF. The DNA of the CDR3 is TGTGCCAGCAGCCAAGATCGGGGCGGGGGGAGTTCTTTC.

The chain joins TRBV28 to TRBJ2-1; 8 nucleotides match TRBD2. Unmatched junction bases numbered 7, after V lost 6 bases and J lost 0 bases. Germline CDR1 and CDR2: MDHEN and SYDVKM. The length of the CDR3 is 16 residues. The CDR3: CASRSLLADSYNEQFF. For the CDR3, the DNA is TGTGCCAGCAGATCTCTACTAGCGGACTCCTACAATGAGCAGTTCTTC. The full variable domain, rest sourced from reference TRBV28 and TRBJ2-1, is DVKVTQSSRYLVKRTGEKVFLECVQDMDHENMFWYRQDPGLGLRLIYFSYDVKMKEKGDIPEGYSVSREKKERFSLILESASTNQTSMYLCASRSLLADSYNEQFFGPGTRLTVL.

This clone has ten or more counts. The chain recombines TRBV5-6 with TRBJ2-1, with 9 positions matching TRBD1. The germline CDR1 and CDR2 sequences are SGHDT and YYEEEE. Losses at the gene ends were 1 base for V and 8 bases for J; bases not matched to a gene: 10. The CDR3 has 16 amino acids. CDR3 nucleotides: TGTGCCAGCAGCTTGATTTTCCGGACAGGGGACGATGAGCAGTTCTTC. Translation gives CASSLIFRTGDDEQFF.

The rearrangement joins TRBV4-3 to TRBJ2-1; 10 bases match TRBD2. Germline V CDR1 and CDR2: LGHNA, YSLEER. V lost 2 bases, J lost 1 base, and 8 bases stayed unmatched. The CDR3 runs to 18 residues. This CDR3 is CASSQKSGRADSYNEQFF. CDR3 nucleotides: TGCGCCAGCAGCCAAAAAAGCGGGAGGGCCGATTCCTACAATGAGCAGTTCTTC.